A selection of T cell receptor beta chains follows, all from one sample in a study of identical twins. Each CDR3 protein is one row after TCRdb ran MiXCR on the 5' RACE reads. This sample yields about 530,000 distinct CDR3 sequences, of which around 15% are seen a single time; 0.44% belongs to the top ten. In addition, the sample was reused for a study of yellow fever vaccine responses in identical twins.

Sequenced sample: CD4+ T cells sorted from blood. These receptors all come from a young woman in good health. CDR3s include the opening cysteine and the closing phenylalanine or tryptophan. D genes are given only for firm matches.

v_gene	j_gene	d_gene	CDR3aa
TRBV2	TRBJ2-3	-	CASSRLGGGGDTQYF
TRBV6-1	TRBJ2-4	-	CASRPNQGWRNIQYF
TRBV20-1	TRBJ1-1	-	CSARDLGAANTEAFF
TRBV2	TRBJ2-3	-	CASSELIRSQSSTDTQYF
TRBV5-1	TRBJ1-6	TRBD1	CASSLGRTGDNTLHF
TRBV29-1	TRBJ2-7	-	CSVLTSLYEQYF
TRBV20-1	TRBJ2-1	-	CSARDRRGYNEQFF
TRBV10-3	TRBJ2-5	-	CAISGGQKETQYF
TRBV20-1	TRBJ2-3	-	CSAPDLASGADTQYF
TRBV3-1	TRBJ2-2	TRBD2	CASSQKIRASGNTGELFF
TRBV6-5	TRBJ1-4	TRBD1	CASRGQANEKLFF
TRBV18	TRBJ2-3	TRBD1	CASTNRDRGRDTQYF
TRBV24-1	TRBJ2-1	-	CATSAAGRSLWHYNEQFF
TRBV20-1	TRBJ1-5	-	CSTHPGVRGNQPQHF
TRBV4-1	TRBJ1-2	TRBD1	CASSHADRGLLGYTF